The T cell receptor (beta chain) under discussion was sequenced for a study of blood T cell repertoires in COVID-19. Overall study: There were acute and convalescent COVID-19 samples, and they came from the United States, Italy and Spain. The analysed material was cDNA or gDNA that came from T cells, B-cell-depleted T cells, or PBMCs.

Authors' analysis steps: Researchers report that nucleated cell counts were estimated from reference gene primer amplification. Libraries were prepared by immunoSEQ multiplex PCR; TCRdb keeps only in-frame clonotypes and omits some of them. V and J calls and clone size are given by that table; D and trimming were obtained from the DNA. The table includes 100,000 to 150,000 clones, around four fifths detected once. The CDR3 contains 14 residues. The germline CDR1 and CDR2 sequences are SGHVS and FQNEAQ. V was clipped by 1 base and J by 9 bases, with 10 bases between them. Sequencing input: peripheral blood. The chain recombines TRBV7-8 with TRBJ1-6; the D is unclear. This sequence was found in a man older than 75 with active or convalescent COVID-19. In DNA form, the CDR3 reads TGTGCCAGCAGCTTAGTGGAGACGTCTTCACCCCTCCACTTT. Encoded protein: CASSLVETSSPLHF.